The sequence of this T cell receptor (beta chain) was determined in a study of cytomegalovirus exposure and HLA in healthy donors. The study ran its PCR with 60 Vbeta and 13 Jbeta primers. Measured with immunoSEQ multiplex PCR; TCRdb has only the in-frame clones, and not every one. This sample's table has around 80,000 clones. Germline V lookup: CDR1 LGHNA, CDR2 YNFKEQ. With 4 bases clipped from V and 2 bases from J, the junction kept 4 bases outside the gene matches. CDR3 length: 16 residues. The sample comprised PBMCs. This clonotype was obtained from a boy aged 10-17 years in good health and CMV-seronegative. The chain couples TRBV4-2 to TRBJ2-5; TRBD2 matches at 13 bases. The CDR3 sequence is CASSRTSGRGQETQYF. CDR3 DNA sequence: TGTGCCAGCAGCCGGACTAGCGGGAGAGGACAAGAGACCCAGTACTTC.